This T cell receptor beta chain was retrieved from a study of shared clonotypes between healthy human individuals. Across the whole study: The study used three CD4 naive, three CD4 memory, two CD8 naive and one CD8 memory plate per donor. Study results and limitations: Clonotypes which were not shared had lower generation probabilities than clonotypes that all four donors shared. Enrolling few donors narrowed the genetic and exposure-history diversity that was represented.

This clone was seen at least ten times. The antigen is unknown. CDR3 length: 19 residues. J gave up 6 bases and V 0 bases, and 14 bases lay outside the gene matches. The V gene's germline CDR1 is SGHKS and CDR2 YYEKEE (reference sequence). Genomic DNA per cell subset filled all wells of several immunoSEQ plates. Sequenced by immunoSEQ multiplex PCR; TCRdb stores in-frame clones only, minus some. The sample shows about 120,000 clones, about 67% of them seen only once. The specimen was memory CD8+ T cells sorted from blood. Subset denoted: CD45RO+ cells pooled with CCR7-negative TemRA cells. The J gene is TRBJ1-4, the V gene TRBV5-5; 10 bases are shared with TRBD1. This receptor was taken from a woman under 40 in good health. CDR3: CASSLAPGQGFIVDEKLFF. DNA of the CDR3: TGTGCCAGCAGCTTGGCCCCGGGACAGGGGTTTATCGTAGATGAAAAACTGTTTTTT.